This T cell receptor (beta chain) originates from a study of radiotherapy plus CTLA-4 blockade in lung cancer. As concerns this clone: What it binds is unknown.

General study points: How blood T cell clones changed early, along with interferon-beta, reportedly forecast response best. Subsequent to radiotherapy plus ipilimumab, tumor-derived TCR clones underwent expansion in blood.

Generated by immunoSEQ multiplex PCR, the TCRdb table keeps only in-frame clones and is missing some. The sample consists of some 78,000 clones, more than 75% of them appearing once. People whose metastatic non-small-cell lung cancer was chemo-refractory got focal radiation along with CTLA-4 blockade by ipilimumab. Trimming took off 3 bases at V and 6 bases at J, with 8 bases between the two ends. CDR1 is KGHSH and CDR2 is LQKENI in the germline V gene. CDR3 length: 13 amino acids. Sequencing used peripheral blood, obtained from a patient treated with radiotherapy plus ipilimumab. The chain couples TRBV18 to TRBJ1-4; D unresolved. The receptor was isolated from a human donor with non-small cell lung cancer who had a partial response to radiotherapy plus ipilimumab. For the CDR3, the DNA is TGTGCCAGCTCACCGGGCTGGGATGAAAAACTGTTTTTT. Its translation is CASSPGWDEKLFF.